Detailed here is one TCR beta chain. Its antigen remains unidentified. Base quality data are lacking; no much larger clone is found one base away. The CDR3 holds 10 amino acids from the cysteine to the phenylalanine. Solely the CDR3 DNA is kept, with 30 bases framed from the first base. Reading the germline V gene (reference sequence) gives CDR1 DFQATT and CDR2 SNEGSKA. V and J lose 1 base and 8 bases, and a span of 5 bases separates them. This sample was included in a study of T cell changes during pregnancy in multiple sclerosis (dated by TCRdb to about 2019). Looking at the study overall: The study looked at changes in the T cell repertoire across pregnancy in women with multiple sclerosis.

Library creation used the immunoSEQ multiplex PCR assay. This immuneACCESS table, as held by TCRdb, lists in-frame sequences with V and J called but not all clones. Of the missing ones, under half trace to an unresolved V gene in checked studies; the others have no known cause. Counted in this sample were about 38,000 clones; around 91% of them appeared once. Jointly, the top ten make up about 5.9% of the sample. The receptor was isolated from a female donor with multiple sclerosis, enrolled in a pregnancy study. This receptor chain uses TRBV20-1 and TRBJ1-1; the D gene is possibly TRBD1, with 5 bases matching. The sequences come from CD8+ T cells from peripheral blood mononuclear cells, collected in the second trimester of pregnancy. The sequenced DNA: TGCAGTGCTAGAGCAGGGGAAGCTTTCTTT. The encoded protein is CSARAGEAFF.